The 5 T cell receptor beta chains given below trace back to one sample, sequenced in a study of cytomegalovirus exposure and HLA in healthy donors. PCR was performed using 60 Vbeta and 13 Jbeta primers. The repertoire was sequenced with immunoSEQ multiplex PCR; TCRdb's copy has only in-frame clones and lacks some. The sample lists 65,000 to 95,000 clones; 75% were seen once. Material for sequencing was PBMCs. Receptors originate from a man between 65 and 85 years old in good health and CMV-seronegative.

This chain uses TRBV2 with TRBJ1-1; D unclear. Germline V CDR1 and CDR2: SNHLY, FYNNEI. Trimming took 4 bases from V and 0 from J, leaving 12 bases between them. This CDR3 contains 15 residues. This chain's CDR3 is CASSGGRSMNTEAFF. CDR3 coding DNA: TGTGCCAGCAGTGGCGGGCGGTCGATGAACACTGAAGCTTTCTTT.

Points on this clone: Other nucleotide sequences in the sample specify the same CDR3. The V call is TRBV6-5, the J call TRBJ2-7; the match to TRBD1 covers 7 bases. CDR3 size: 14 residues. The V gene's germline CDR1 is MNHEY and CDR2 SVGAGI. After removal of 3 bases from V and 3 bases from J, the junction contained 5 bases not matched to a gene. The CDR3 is CASSYRRDSYEQYF. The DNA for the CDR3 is TGTGCCAGCAGTTATCGACGGGACAGCTACGAGCAGTACTTC.

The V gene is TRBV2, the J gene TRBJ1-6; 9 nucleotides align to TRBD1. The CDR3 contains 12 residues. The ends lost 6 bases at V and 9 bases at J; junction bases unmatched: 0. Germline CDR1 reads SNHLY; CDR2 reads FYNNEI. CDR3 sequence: CASRDRGSPLHF. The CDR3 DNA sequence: TGTGCCAGCAGGGACAGGGGTTCACCCCTCCACTTT.

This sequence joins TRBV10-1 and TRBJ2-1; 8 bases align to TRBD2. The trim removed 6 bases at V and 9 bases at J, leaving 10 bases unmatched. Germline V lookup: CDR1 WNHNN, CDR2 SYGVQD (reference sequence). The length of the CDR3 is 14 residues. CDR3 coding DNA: TGCGCCAGCAGCGCTACTAGCGGCCTGAGTGAGCAGTTCTTC. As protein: CASSATSGLSEQFF.

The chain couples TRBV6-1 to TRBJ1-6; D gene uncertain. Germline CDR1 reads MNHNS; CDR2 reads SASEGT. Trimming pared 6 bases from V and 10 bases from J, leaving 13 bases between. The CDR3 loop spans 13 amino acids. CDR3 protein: CASSRESLSPLHF. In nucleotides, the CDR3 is TGTGCCAGCAGCCGGGAGTCCCTCTCACCCCTCCACTTT.